This is a list of T cell receptor beta chains from one sample in a study of blood T cell repertoires in COVID-19. The data were produced by immunoSEQ multiplex PCR, yet TCRdb's version contains in-frame clones alone and is incomplete. There are 140,000 or so clones in the sample; more than 75% occur only once, and roughly 4.5% lies in the top ten. Material: peripheral blood. These receptors were collected from a man between 60 and 75 years old with acute or convalescent COVID-19. The CDR3 runs from the conserved cysteine through the conserved F or W. A D gene is named only where the DNA matches it firmly. Some rows mark clone size as missing; the rest say once, few, many or name a class of expanded clone.

j_gene: TRBJ2-1
d_gene: .
v_gene: TRBV4-1
abundance: few
CDR3nt: TGCGCCAGCAGCCAAGATACCACTTACAATGAGCAGTTCTTC
CDR3aa: CASSQDTTYNEQFF

j_gene: TRBJ2-3
d_gene: TRBD1
v_gene: TRBV27
abundance: .
CDR3nt: TGTGCCAGCAGGGGACAGGGCACAGATACGCAGTATTTT
CDR3aa: CASRGQGTDTQYF

j_gene: TRBJ1-1
d_gene: .
v_gene: TRBV7-9
abundance: few
CDR3nt: TGTGCCAGCAGCTTCGGCGGGGGGGTCGGGAACACTGAAGCTTTCTTT
CDR3aa: CASSFGGGVGNTEAFF

j_gene: TRBJ2-2
d_gene: .
v_gene: TRBV27
abundance: .
CDR3nt: TGTGCCAGCAGTCTCCAGGTTCTCGGGGAGCTGTTTTTT
CDR3aa: CASSLQVLGELFF

j_gene: TRBJ2-1
d_gene: TRBD2
v_gene: TRBV27
abundance: once
CDR3nt: TGTGCCAGCAGTCCTTTCGGGGGGAGCTCCTACAATGAGCAGTTCTTC
CDR3aa: CASSPFGGSSYNEQFF

j_gene: TRBJ2-7
d_gene: .
v_gene: TRBV2
abundance: .
CDR3nt: TGTGCCAGCAGGCTGACTGCTGACGAACAGTACTTC
CDR3aa: CASRLTADEQYF

j_gene: TRBJ2-7
d_gene: TRBD2
v_gene: TRBV3-1/TRBV3-2
abundance: .
CDR3nt: TGTGCCAGCAGCCTTAGCGGGAGCTCCTACGAGCAGTACTTC
CDR3aa: CASSLSGSSYEQYF

j_gene: TRBJ1-6
d_gene: .
v_gene: TRBV27
abundance: .
CDR3nt: TGTGCCAGCAGGAGGGGACACACAGAGCCTTCACCCCTCCACTTT
CDR3aa: CASRRGHTEPSPLHF

j_gene: TRBJ2-7
d_gene: .
v_gene: TRBV19
abundance: .
CDR3nt: TGTGCCAGTACCCCAGGGGACTCCTACGAGCAGTACTTC
CDR3aa: CASTPGDSYEQYF

j_gene: TRBJ2-7
d_gene: .
v_gene: TRBV6-2/TRBV6-3
abundance: .
CDR3nt: TGTGCCAGCAGTTACCCCGGTCCCCCGCGCTACGAGCAGTACTTC
CDR3aa: CASSYPGPPRYEQYF

j_gene: TRBJ2-7
d_gene: .
v_gene: TRBV10-2
abundance: .
CDR3nt: TGCGCCAGCACGACCGGGTTTAGCTCCTACGAGCAGTACTTC
CDR3aa: CASTTGFSSYEQYF

j_gene: TRBJ1-1
d_gene: TRBD1
v_gene: TRBV6-5
abundance: .
CDR3nt: TGTGCCAGCAGTACACAGGGGGCAATGAACACTGAAGCTTTCTTT
CDR3aa: CASSTQGAMNTEAFF

j_gene: TRBJ2-5
d_gene: .
v_gene: TRBV18
abundance: .
CDR3nt: TGTGCCAGCTCAATGGGACTTCGGGAGACCCAGTACTTC
CDR3aa: CASSMGLRETQYF

j_gene: TRBJ2-3
d_gene: .
v_gene: TRBV5-1
abundance: .
CDR3nt: TGCGCCAGCAAAGGACAAAGACGCACAGATACGCAGTATTTT
CDR3aa: CASKGQRRTDTQYF

j_gene: TRBJ2-7
d_gene: TRBD2
v_gene: TRBV27
abundance: .
CDR3nt: TGTGCCAGCACTTCGCCTCTGAGACTAGCGGGAGCCGGGTACTTC
CDR3aa: CASTSPLRLAGAGYF

j_gene: TRBJ2-1
d_gene: TRBD1
v_gene: TRBV7-2
abundance: .
CDR3nt: TGTGCCAGCAGCTTAGTAGCAGGGGGTTACAATGAGCAGTTCTTC
CDR3aa: CASSLVAGGYNEQFF

j_gene: TRBJ2-1
d_gene: .
v_gene: TRBV19
abundance: .
CDR3nt: TGTGCCAGTATGGAGTTAGTAGGCGATGAGCAGTTCTTC
CDR3aa: CASMELVGDEQFF

j_gene: TRBJ1-1
d_gene: .
v_gene: TRBV15
abundance: once
CDR3nt: TGTGCCACCAGCTCCGGTAGGGGGGGAGCGGCTGAAGCTTTCTTT
CDR3aa: CATSSGRGGAAEAFF